This T cell receptor (beta chain) comes out of a study of T cells in Graves' hyperthyroidism and ophthalmopathy. About the study: Peripheral blood was obtained at initial diagnosis, preceding any treatment.

Those with hyperthyroidism were 18 to 65 years old, newly diagnosed, and ill for under 2 months. Used for diagnoses were clinical symptoms, serum thyroxine and TRAb, thyroid ultrasound and orbital computed tomography. Preceding any ophthalmopathy symptoms, the blood sample dates from first hyperthyroidism diagnosis. The CDR3 length is 15 residues. V lost 0 bases, J lost 0 bases, and 10 bases lay in between. CDR1 and CDR2 from the germline V gene are DFQATT and SNEGSKA (reference sequence). This clonotype was seen many times. RNA transcripts served as the template for amplifying TCR beta CDR3 regions. Researchers ran a first-round RT-PCR on the TCR CDR3 using the HTBI primer set. In TCRdb, the multiplex PCR reads were re-called with MiXCR into one record per CDR3 protein. Altogether around 380,000 distinct CDR3 sequences are present, approximately 13% being singletons, with the ten largest covering about a fifth.

The receptor's source is a man under 40 with Graves' hyperthyroidism that later progressed to Graves' ophthalmopathy. This chain uses TRBV20-1 with TRBJ2-3; either TRBD1 or TRBD2 may fit D (5 bases each). Sequencing input: blood. CDR3 nucleotide sequence: TGCAGTGCTAGAGATATACGGGGCAGCACAGATACGCAGTATTTT. Translated: CSARDIRGSTDTQYF.